This T cell receptor beta chain was sequenced for a study of blood T cell repertoires in COVID-19 (dated by TCRdb to 2018 to 2021). Regarding the study in general: Samples covering the acute and convalescent phases of COVID-19 were provided by collaborators in the United States, Italy and Spain. The prospective study material was composed of cDNA or gDNA derived from T cells, B-cell-depleted T cells, or PBMCs. Subjects who had been exposed to COVID-19, were actively infected with it, or had recovered from it provided the deeply sampled blood TCRbeta repertoires that made up the dataset. The repertoires were released in a freely available public database intended as a resource for research on the immune response to SARS-CoV-2. The samples were drawn from two sources: the first 160 participants of the ongoing ImmuneRACE study, and fewer than 1,500 subjects contributed by 6 global collaborators. Sample metadata almost always included a de-identified subject ID, COVID-19 status, age in years and sex. Where available, HLA class I and class II types were taken from metadata supplied by the sample provider and were not determined by assay-based typing.

Here is what the overall study found, with its caveats: Clinical and demographic metadata were provided uncurated, with the amount varying by source and participant.

The collaborating institutions used their own protocols to collect whole blood in K2EDTA tubes. For TCRbeta analysis, collaborators shipped samples in one of three forms: frozen whole blood, isolated PBMCs, or DNA extracted from either of those sample types. The V end gives up 3 bases and the J end 2 bases, leaving 3 bases in the junction not matched to a gene. The CDR1 and CDR2 encoded by the germline V gene are SGHTA and FQGNSA. Its CDR3 holds 14 amino acids, cysteine through phenylalanine. Solely the CDR3 DNA is kept, with 42 bases framed from the first base. Comments on this clone: No cognate antigen has been identified for it. Base qualities are not recorded, but no much larger clone differs from it by a single base.

The immunoSEQ Assay, a bias-controlled multiplex PCR, was used to amplify TCRbeta CDR3 regions from genomic DNA. The paper's data handling went like this. Nucleated cell counts per sample were estimated from amplification of reference gene primers within the assay. Sequence reads were collapsed and filtered to measure the absolute abundance of every unique TCRbeta CDR3 rearrangement. For each sample, productive Simpson clonality was calculated as the square root of Simpson's diversity index over productive rearrangements. Drawn from immuneACCESS, this table holds only the in-frame rearrangements with V and J called that TCRdb kept. Clones are partly lost; checked studies trace under half to an unresolved V gene and leave the rest unexplained. V and J calls and clone size are those listed in that table; D and trimming were worked out from the DNA. For this sample there are around 130,000 clones; around 89% appear just once. Of the sample, about 17% falls within the top ten clones.

This receptor was obtained from a man aged 45-65 years with active or convalescent COVID-19. The chain is encoded by TRBV7-2 joined to TRBJ1-2, and TRBD1 matches 7 of the central bases. The specimen was peripheral blood. In nucleotide form, the sequence is TGTGCCAGCAGCTTGACAGGGAAGAACTATGGCTACACCTTC. Its amino acids are CASSLTGKNYGYTF. Outside the CDR3, residues come from the reference TRBV7-2 and TRBJ1-2 proteins, so the full variable domain is: GAGVSQSPSNKVTEKGKDVELRCDPISGHTALYWYRQSLGQGLEFLIYFQGNSAPDKSGLPSDRFSAERTGGSVSTLTIQRTQQEDSAVYLCASSLTGKNYGYTFGSGTRLTVV.